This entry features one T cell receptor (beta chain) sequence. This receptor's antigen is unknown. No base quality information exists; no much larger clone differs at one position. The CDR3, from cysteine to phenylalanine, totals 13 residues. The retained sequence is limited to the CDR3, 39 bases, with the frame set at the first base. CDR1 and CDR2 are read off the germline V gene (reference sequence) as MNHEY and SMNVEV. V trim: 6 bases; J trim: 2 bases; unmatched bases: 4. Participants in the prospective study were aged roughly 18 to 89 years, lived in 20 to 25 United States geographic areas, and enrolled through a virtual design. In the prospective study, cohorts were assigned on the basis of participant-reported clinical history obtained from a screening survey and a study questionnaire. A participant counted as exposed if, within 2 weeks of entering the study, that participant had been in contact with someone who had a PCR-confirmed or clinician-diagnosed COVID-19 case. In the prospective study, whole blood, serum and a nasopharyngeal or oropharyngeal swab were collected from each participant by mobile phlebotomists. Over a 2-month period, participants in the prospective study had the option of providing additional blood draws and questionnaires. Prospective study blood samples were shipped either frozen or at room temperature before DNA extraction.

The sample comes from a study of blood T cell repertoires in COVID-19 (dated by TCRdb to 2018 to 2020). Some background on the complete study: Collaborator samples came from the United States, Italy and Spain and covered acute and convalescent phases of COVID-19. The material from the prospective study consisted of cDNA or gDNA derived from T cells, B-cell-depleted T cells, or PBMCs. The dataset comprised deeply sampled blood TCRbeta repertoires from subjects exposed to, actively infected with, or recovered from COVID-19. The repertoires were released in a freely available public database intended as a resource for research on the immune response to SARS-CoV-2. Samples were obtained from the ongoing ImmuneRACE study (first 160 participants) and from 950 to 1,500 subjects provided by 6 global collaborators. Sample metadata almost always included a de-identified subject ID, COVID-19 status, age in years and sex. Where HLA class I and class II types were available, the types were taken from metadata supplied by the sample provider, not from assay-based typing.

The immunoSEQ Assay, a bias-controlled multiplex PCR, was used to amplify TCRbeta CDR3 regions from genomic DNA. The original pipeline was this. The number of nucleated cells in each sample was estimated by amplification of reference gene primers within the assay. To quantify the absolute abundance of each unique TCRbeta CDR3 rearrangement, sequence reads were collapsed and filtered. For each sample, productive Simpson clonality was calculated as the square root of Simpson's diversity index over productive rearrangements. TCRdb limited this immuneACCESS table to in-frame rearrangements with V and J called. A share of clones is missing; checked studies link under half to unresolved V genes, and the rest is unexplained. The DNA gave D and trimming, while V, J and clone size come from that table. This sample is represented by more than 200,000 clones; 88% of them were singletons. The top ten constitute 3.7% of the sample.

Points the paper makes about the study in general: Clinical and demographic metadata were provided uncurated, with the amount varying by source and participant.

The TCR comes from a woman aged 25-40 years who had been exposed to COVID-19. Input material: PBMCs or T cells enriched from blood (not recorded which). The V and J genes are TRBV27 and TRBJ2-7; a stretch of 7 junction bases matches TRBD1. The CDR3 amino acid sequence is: CASRPGTAYEQYF. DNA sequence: TGTGCCAGCAGGCCGGGGACAGCCTACGAGCAGTACTTC.